This T cell receptor beta chain was captured in a study of shared clonotypes between healthy human individuals. CD45RA-negative memory and CD45RA+ naive subsets were split from the CD4+ cells. At deep level, the assay was performed. Original data processing: ImmunoSEQ only sent back junction sequences with no quality scores, so filtering was done differently. The method was immunoSEQ multiplex PCR; TCRdb's version includes in-frame clones alone and lacks a portion of them. V and J calls and clone size are as listed in that table; D and trimming were resolved from the DNA. This sample carries roughly 1 million clones, about 76% of them seen once, and the ten largest clones take roughly 1.4%. Per the germline V gene, CDR1 is LGHNA and CDR2 is YSLEER. The CDR3 length is 19 residues. Deletions cut 1 base from V and 0 bases from J, with 16 bases between. There are a few counts of this clone. Its cognate antigen is unknown.

Study-wide points: Researchers found naive subsets generally carried larger estimated richness than memory subsets.

Sequencing was performed on memory CD4+ T cells sorted from blood. Subset of the sample: CD45RA-negative fraction. This chain uses TRBV4-3 with TRBJ2-6, with D perhaps TRBD2 (6 bases). The sequence was obtained from a man between 18 and 35 years old in good health. CDR3 bases: TGCGCCAGCAGCCAAGGTTCTGGGGGGTACCTCTCTGGGGCCAACGTCCTGACTTTC. This gives the protein CASSQGSGGYLSGANVLTF.